The 26 T cell receptor beta chains presented below share a single source sample, sequenced in a study of CD8 T cells in Susac syndrome. The RNA input was roughly 0.45 to 1 ug, and it was reverse transcribed with random hexamers. TCRdb ran MiXCR on the immunoSEQ multiplex PCR reads and lists one entry per CDR3 protein. Of just over 80,000 distinct CDR3 sequences listed, around 94% are singletons. Sequencing input: CD8+ T cells from PBMCs. The receptor set was obtained from a human donor in good health.

This chain links TRBV11-2 with TRBJ2-7, with 8 bases that match TRBD2. V lost 3 bases, J lost 4 bases, and 5 bases stayed unmatched. CDR1 and CDR2 from the germline V gene are SGHAT and FQNNGV. The CDR3 extends over 14 amino acids. The CDR3 nucleotides are TGTGCCAGCAGCTTCAGCGGGGGAGGTTACGAGCAGTACTTC. Protein product: CASSFSGGGYEQYF.

The chain employs TRBV14 and TRBJ2-7; D is uncertain. CDR3 length equals 12 residues. The germline V and J ends were trimmed by 4 bases and 3 bases, with 7 bases remaining between them. In germline, CDR1 is SGHDN, CDR2 FVKESK. This CDR3 is CASSLLSYEQYF. For the CDR3, the DNA is TGTGCCAGCAGCCTCCTGAGCTACGAGCAGTACTTC.

This chain connects TRBV20-1 to TRBJ1-1, with 7 bases fitting TRBD1. This CDR3 comprises 15 residues. Germline CDR1 DFQATT, CDR2 SNEGSKA (reference sequence). After removal of 0 bases from V and 0 bases from J, the junction contained 4 bases not matched to a gene. The CDR3 loop reads CSARDRQGMNTEAFF. The CDR3, as DNA: TGCAGTGCTAGAGATAGACAGGGAATGAACACTGAAGCTTTCTTT.

The V gene is TRBV20-1, the J gene TRBJ2-1, with 11 nucleotides matching TRBD2. V trimming: 5 bases; J trimming: 3 bases; junction bases outside the gene matches: 3. Per germline, CDR1 DFQATT and CDR2 SNEGSKA (reference sequence). This CDR3 is 14 amino acids long. The CDR3 region is CSAPTSGDYNEQFF. CDR3 in DNA: TGCAGTGCTCCGACTAGCGGGGACTACAATGAGCAGTTCTTC.

On this clonotype itself: An end of the junction differs from the germline gene, which may be a read error. The chain carries TRBV3-1 and TRBJ2-7; D possibly uses TRBD1 or TRBD2 (5 bases each). CDR3 length: 13 residues. Per the germline V gene, CDR1 is LGHDT and CDR2 is YNNKEL (reference sequence). CDR3 amino acids: CASSHSRDHSGHF. CDR3 DNA sequence: TGTGCCAGCAGTCATTCCCGGGACCACTCAGGGCACTTC.

In DNA form, the CDR3 reads TGTGCCAGCAGCAAAGGGGGGGGCACTGAAGCTTTCTTT. Translating it yields CASSKGGGTEAFF. The chain employs TRBV21-1 and TRBJ1-1; the table's D call TRBD1 went unverified against the DNA. TRBV21-1 is a known pseudogene. CDR3 length: 13 amino acids.

The V call is TRBV7-8, the J call TRBJ2-7; D might be TRBD1 or TRBD2, each matching 5 bases. The CDR3 extends over 12 amino acids. Germline-derived CDR1 and CDR2 are SGHVS and FQNEAQ. V was shortened by 8 bases and J by 7 bases, with 15 bases between the two germline ends. The CDR3 nucleotides are TGTGCCAGCGCTCGGGGCCCGGGGGAGCAGTACGTC. This sequence encodes CASARGPGEQYV.

The V call is TRBV28, the J call TRBJ2-4, with 8 bases identical to TRBD2. Trimming removed 3 bases from V and 8 bases from J; junction bases left unmatched: 9. The CDR3 covers 15 residues. Germline V gene sequence: CDR1 MDHEN, CDR2 SYDVKM. The DNA for the CDR3 is TGTGCCAGCAGTTTCTCCCGGGAGGGCCTAGACATTCAGTACTTC. It translates to CASSFSREGLDIQYF.

The chain uses TRBV6-5 and TRBJ1-1; D gene ambiguous. The CDR3 covers 13 residues. CDR1 MNHEY and CDR2 SVGAGI come from the germline V gene. Trimming took off 7 bases at V and 1 base at J, with 10 bases between the two ends. CDR3 protein: CASIRGANTEAFF. CDR3 bases: TGTGCCAGCATTCGAGGCGCGAACACTGAAGCTTTCTTT.

The rearrangement joins TRBV6-2 or TRBV6-3 to TRBJ1-6; TRBD1 aligns across 10 bases. V shed 2 bases and J 9 bases; nucleotides not matched to a gene: 4. This CDR3 contains 15 residues. CDR1 is MNHEY, CDR2 SVGEGT, per germline. This chain's CDR3 is CASSYRDRGLSPLHF. The CDR3 DNA is TGTGCCAGCAGTTACCGAGACAGGGGGCTTTCACCCCTCCACTTT.

The chain employs TRBV6-2 or TRBV6-3 and TRBJ1-5; D may be TRBD1 (5 bases). The V gene's germline CDR1 is MNHEY and CDR2 SVGEGT. This CDR3 comprises 15 residues. V was pared by 6 bases and J by 1 base, with 13 bases between. DNA for the CDR3: TGTGCCAGCAGCGCAGAGGGGCTGAGCAATCAGCCCCAGCATTTT. Encoded protein: CASSAEGLSNQPQHF.

For this clonotype: One end of the junction varies from germline; a read error may be responsible. The gene calls are TRBV7-6 and TRBJ1-6; TRBD1 might be the D (5 bases). This CDR3 spans 15 amino acids. The germline CDR1 and CDR2 sequences are SGHVS and FNYEAQ. The CDR3 DNA reads as TGTGCCAGCAGCTCCCGGGACTCCAATAATTCACCCCTCCACTTT. This sequence encodes CASSSRDSNNSPLHF. Complete variable domain (other parts from reference TRBV7-6 and TRBJ1-6): GAGVSQSPRYKVTKRGQDVALRCDPISGHVSLYWYRQALGQGPEFLTYFNYEAQQDKSGLPNDRFSAERPEGSISTLTIQRTEQRDSAMYRCASSSRDSNNSPLHFGNGTRLTVT.

The chain recombines TRBV19 with TRBJ1-1; no definite D call. Germline CDR1 LNHDA, CDR2 SQIVND (reference sequence). Trimming stripped 5 bases from V and 4 bases from J, with 8 bases between. The length of the CDR3 is 12 residues. CDR3 in amino acids: CASSALGTEAFF. Here the CDR3 DNA reads TGTGCCAGTAGTGCCTTAGGCACTGAAGCTTTCTTT.

The rearrangement joins TRBV27 to TRBJ2-1; 8 positions match TRBD1. The CDR3 loop spans 14 amino acids. V shed 2 bases, J shed 5 bases, and the junction held 2 bases outside the gene matches. Germline values: CDR1 MNHEY, CDR2 SMNVEV (reference sequence). CDR3 sequence reads: CASSLLDRDNEQFF. CDR3 sequence (DNA): TGTGCCAGCAGTTTACTGGACAGGGACAATGAGCAGTTCTTC.

The chain combines TRBV5-1 with TRBJ2-1; D unclear. With 0 bases removed from V and 8 bases from J, the gap between germline ends came to 6 bases. The CDR3 is 12 residues long. CDR1 is SGHRS and CDR2 is YFSETQ in the germline V gene. CDR3 residues: CASSLVIHEQFF. In DNA, the CDR3 is TGCGCCAGCAGCTTGGTTATCCATGAGCAGTTCTTC.

The V call is TRBV9, the J call TRBJ1-1; TRBD1 is a possible D gene (6 bases). Trimming stripped 2 bases from V and 13 bases from J, with 24 bases between. This CDR3 contains 15 residues. Per the germline V gene, CDR1 is SGDLS and CDR2 is YYNGEE. The chain's CDR3 is CASSVGTKGTLKLFF. CDR3 nucleotides: TGTGCCAGCAGCGTGGGGACAAAGGGAACACTGAAGCTTTTCTTT.

The rearrangement joins TRBV7-9 to TRBJ2-7, with 7 bases that match TRBD2. Unmatched junction bases numbered 4, after V lost 1 base and J lost 4 bases. Per germline, CDR1 SEHNR and CDR2 FQNEAQ (reference sequence). The CDR3 is 14 amino acids. The CDR3 coding sequence is TGTGCCAGCAGCTTAGGCCTAGCGGATTACGAGCAGTACGTC. Translated, it gives CASSLGLADYEQYV.

The J gene is TRBJ2-7, the V gene TRBV28; 10 nucleotides align to TRBD2. Germline loops: CDR1 MDHEN, CDR2 SYDVKM. J lost 4 bases, V lost 5 bases, and 11 bases had no gene match. This CDR3 is 16 amino acids long. The DNA of the CDR3 is TGTGCCAGCAGTCCACGGACTAGCGGATACGGTTACGAGCAGTACGTC. Its protein product is CASSPRTSGYGYEQYV.

The chain is built from TRBV7-9 and TRBJ2-1; D call uncertain. The CDR3 sequence is 16 residues long. Trimming stripped 1 base from V and 4 bases from J, with 14 bases between. The germline gives CDR1 SEHNR, CDR2 FQNEAQ (reference sequence). The CDR3 sequence is CASSLDPPRGYNEQFF. The CDR3 DNA reads as TGTGCCAGCAGCTTAGACCCACCGAGAGGATACAATGAGCAGTTCTTC.

The CDR3 here is CASSQNRGGAPLHF. The DNA of the CDR3 is TGCGCCAGCAGCCAAAACAGGGGAGGAGCACCCCTCCACTTT. J is TRBJ1-6 and V is TRBV4-1, with 7 bases identical to TRBD1. The CDR3 extends over 14 amino acids. Trimming at V came to 2 bases and at J to 11 bases, leaving 6 bases not matched to a gene. Germline CDR1 reads MGHRA; CDR2 reads YSYEKL.

CDR3 bases: TGCGCCAGCAGCTGGACAGCCTACGAGCAGTACGTC. It yields the protein CASSWTAYEQYV. The chain couples TRBV10-2 to TRBJ2-7, with a weak D call TRBD1 (6 bases). Germline V gene data show CDR1 as WSHSY and CDR2 as SAAADI. V shed 6 bases and J shed 2 bases, with 8 bases lying between them. The CDR3 is made up of 12 amino acids.

V and J are TRBV20-1 and TRBJ2-7, with D unclear. Trimming took 3 bases from V and 2 from J, leaving 11 bases between them. The CDR3 is 13 amino acids. Germline loops: CDR1 DFQATT, CDR2 SNEGSKA (reference sequence). In DNA, the CDR3 is TGCAGTGCTAGCGAGCATGGGGCCTACGAGCAGTACTTC. Amino acid sequence: CSASEHGAYEQYF.

The gene calls are TRBV27 and TRBJ2-1; no clear D. V gave up 4 bases and J gave up 9 bases, with 19 bases separating them. Germline V CDR1 and CDR2: MNHEY, SMNVEV (reference sequence). The CDR3 is 15 residues long. The CDR3 here is CASSSATSPGVEQFF. For the CDR3, the DNA is TGTGCCAGCAGTTCCGCGACAAGCCCTGGGGTTGAGCAGTTCTTC.

V gene TRBV7-9 combines with J gene TRBJ2-5; possible D gene TRBD1, 7 bases. The length of the CDR3 is 16 residues. Germline values: CDR1 SEHNR, CDR2 FQNEAQ (reference sequence). Trimming shortened V by 5 bases and J by 3 bases, and 19 bases separated the two germline ends. The CDR3 DNA sequence: TGTGCCAGCAGCCCTGTGGCAGGGGGGAACGAAGAGACCCAGTACTTC. It specifies CASSPVAGGNEETQYF.

This clonotype was picked up one time. The genes are TRBV4-1 and TRBJ2-7; D is undetermined. V was shortened by 1 base and J by 0 bases, with 4 bases between the two germline ends. The CDR3 totals 13 residues. Per germline, CDR1 MGHRA and CDR2 YSYEKL. The CDR3 bases are TGCGCCAGCAGCCAAGCTAGCTCCTACGAGCAGTACTTC. Translating it yields CASSQASSYEQYF.

The chain has TRBV20-1 and TRBJ1-2; D is undetermined. Germline-derived CDR1 and CDR2 are DFQATT and SNEGSKA (reference sequence). V lost 6 bases and J lost 4, with 21 bases in between. The CDR3 contains 15 residues. The CDR3 sequence is CSAHGGEIKVYGYTF. The CDR3, as DNA: TGCAGTGCCCACGGCGGGGAGATTAAAGTCTATGGCTACACCTTC.